This T cell receptor (beta chain) was profiled in a study of monozygotic twins with cystic fibrosis. Study overall: Library input was about 3 micrograms of fragmented DNA, with approximately 16 PCR cycles.

Concerning this clone: Antigen specificity is unknown.

Study-wide findings and caveats: J usage was most co-twin-similar in 8 of 16 pairs, V in 13. Monozygotic CF twin pairs shared significantly more nucleotide-identical clonotypes than unrelated CF individuals did. Clonality was generally low (median approximately 0.0088), higher in the most severe patients.

Repertoires were generated with immunoSEQ multiplex PCR, while TCRdb's copy carries only in-frame clones and drops some. The sample contains 15,000 to 20,000 clones, 95% to 98% of which appear only once. V shed 2 bases and J shed 2 bases, with 10 bases lying between them. This CDR3 has 14 amino acids. CDR1 and CDR2 (germline): SGHNT, YYREEE (reference sequence). This TCR came from a woman aged 30 to 39 with cystic fibrosis. Sequencing was performed on blood. V is TRBV5-4 and J is TRBJ2-5; D ambiguous. The CDR3 spells CASSFPGRQETQYF. The CDR3 region has the DNA TGTGCCAGCAGCTTCCCGGGTAGACAAGAGACCCAGTACTTC.